The sequence of this TCR beta chain was determined in a study of T cell changes during pregnancy in multiple sclerosis. CDR1 and CDR2 (germline): LNHDA, SQIVND (reference sequence). Trimming took off 7 bases at V and 6 bases at J, with 13 bases between the two ends. The CDR3 totals 13 residues. Using immunoSEQ multiplex PCR, the repertoire was profiled, and TCRdb retains in-frame clones only, with some absent. Among tens of thousands of clones listed, over 85% were seen once. The clonotype comes from a female donor in good health, enrolled as a control in a pregnancy study. The chain carries TRBV19 and TRBJ2-1, with D maybe TRBD1 (6 bases). This specimen was peripheral blood, taken in the first trimester of pregnancy. The CDR3, as DNA: TGTGCCAGTAACTCCGACAGGCGCAATGAGCAGTTCTTC. Amino acid sequence: CASNSDRRNEQFF. Looking up the rest from reference TRBV19 and TRBJ2-1 gives the full variable domain: DGGITQSPKYLFRKEGQNVTLSCEQNLNHDAMYWYRQDPGQGLRLIYYSQIVNDFQKGDIAEGYSVSREKKESFPLTVTSAQKNPTAFYLCASNSDRRNEQFFGPGTRLTVL.